This T cell receptor beta chain was captured by sequencing in a study of monozygotic twins with inflammatory bowel disease. Study observations and caveats: Support was lacking for any single strong IBD-associated signal or clonotype. There was no way to distinguish the different T cell subtypes.

cDNA for each sample came from eight separate reactions. During cDNA synthesis, UMIs that each contained a 6-nucleotide sample barcode were added by means of template switching. With the 5' RACE reads reprocessed, TCRdb shows one record per CDR3 protein and no DNA. This sample's table has about 450,000 distinct CDR3 sequences. Germline-derived CDR1 and CDR2 are SQVTM and ANQGSEA. The CDR3 has 17 residues. In regard to this clonotype: Its antigen is unknown.

This chain joins TRBV29-1 and TRBJ2-1; without DNA, the TCRdb call of TRBD2 cannot be checked. The specimen sequenced was blood. This receptor was obtained from a human donor with ulcerative colitis or Crohn's disease, or a healthy co-twin of an affected twin (not recorded which). The CDR3 protein is CSVGVGGLAGSYNEQFF.